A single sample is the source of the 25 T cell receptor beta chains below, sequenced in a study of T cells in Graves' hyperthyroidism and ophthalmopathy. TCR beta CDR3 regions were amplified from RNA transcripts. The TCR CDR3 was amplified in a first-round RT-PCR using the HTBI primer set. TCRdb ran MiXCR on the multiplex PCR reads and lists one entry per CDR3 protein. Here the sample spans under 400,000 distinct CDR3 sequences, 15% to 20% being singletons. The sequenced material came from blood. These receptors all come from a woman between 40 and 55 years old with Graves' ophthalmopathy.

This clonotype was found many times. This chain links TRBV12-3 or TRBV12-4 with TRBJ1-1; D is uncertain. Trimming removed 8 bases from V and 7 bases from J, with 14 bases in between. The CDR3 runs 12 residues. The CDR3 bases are TGTGCCAGCGTTGGGGTGAGCGTTGAAGCTTTCTTT. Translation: CASVGVSVEAFF.

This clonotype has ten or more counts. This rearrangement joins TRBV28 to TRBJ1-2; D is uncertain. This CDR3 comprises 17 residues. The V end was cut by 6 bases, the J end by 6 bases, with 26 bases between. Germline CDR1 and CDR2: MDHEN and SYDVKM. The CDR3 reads CASRPSGNVLLGHGYTF. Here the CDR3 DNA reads TGTGCCAGCAGGCCCAGTGGGAACGTGCTACTAGGGCATGGCTACACCTTC.

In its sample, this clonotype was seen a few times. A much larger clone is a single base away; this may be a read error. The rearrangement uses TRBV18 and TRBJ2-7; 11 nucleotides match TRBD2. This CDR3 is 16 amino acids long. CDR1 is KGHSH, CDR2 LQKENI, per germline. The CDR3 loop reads CASSRSGTSGNYEQSF. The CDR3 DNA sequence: TGTGCCAGCTCACGTTCCGGGACTAGCGGCAACTACGAGCAGTCCTTC. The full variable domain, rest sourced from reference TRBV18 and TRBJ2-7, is NAGVMQNPRHLVRRRGQEARLRCSPMKGHSHVYWYRQLPEEGLKFMVYLQKENIIDESGMPKERFSAEFPKEGPSILRIQQVVRGDSAAYFCASSRSGTSGNYEQSFGPGTRLTVT.

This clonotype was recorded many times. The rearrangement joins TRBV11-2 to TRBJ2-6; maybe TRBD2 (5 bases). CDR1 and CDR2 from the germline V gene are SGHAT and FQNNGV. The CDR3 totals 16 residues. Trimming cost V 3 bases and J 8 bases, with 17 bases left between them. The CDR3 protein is CASSFDSGMGTNVLTF. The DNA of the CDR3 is TGTGCCAGCAGCTTCGACTCGGGGATGGGGACCAACGTCCTGACTTTC.

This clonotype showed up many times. This CDR3 reads CATSRDLGYEQYF. The CDR3 region has the DNA TGTGCCACCAGCAGAGATCTCGGCTACGAGCAGTACTTC. The gene calls are TRBV15 and TRBJ2-7; D is undetermined. The CDR3 loop spans 13 amino acids. Germline V gene sequence: CDR1 LNHNV, CDR2 YYDKDF (reference sequence). V was trimmed by 0 bases and J by 3 bases, leaving 6 bases between them.

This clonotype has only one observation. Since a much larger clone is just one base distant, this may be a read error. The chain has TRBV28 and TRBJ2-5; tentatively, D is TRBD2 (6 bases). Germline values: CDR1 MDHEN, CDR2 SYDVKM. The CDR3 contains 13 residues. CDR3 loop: CAGSHGLHETQYF. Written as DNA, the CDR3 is TGTGCCGGCAGCCATGGACTACATGAGACCCAGTACTTC.

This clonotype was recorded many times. CDR3: CASGLPGLAGGPQETQYF. CDR3 nucleotide sequence: TGTGCTAGTGGTTTGCCGGGACTAGCGGGAGGACCACAAGAGACCCAGTACTTC. This sequence joins TRBV12-5 and TRBJ2-5; 15 bases fit TRBD2. The CDR3 is made up of 18 amino acids. Losses at the gene ends were 2 bases for V and 2 bases for J; bases not matched to a gene: 6. Germline V gene sequence: CDR1 LGHNT, CDR2 FRNRAP.

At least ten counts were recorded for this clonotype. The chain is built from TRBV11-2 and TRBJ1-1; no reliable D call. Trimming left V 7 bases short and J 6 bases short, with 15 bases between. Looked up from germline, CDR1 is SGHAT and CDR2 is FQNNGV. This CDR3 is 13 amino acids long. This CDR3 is CASTTQVWAEAFF. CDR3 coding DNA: TGTGCCAGCACCACCCAAGTTTGGGCTGAAGCTTTCTTT.

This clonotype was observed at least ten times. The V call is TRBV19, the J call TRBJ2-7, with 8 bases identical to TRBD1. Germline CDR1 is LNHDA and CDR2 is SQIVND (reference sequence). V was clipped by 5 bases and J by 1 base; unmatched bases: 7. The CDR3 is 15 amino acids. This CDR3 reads CASSASYRGSYEQYF. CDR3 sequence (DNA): TGTGCCAGTAGTGCTTCATACAGGGGGTCCTACGAGCAGTACTTC. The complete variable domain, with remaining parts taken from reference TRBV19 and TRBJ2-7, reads DGGITQSPKYLFRKEGQNVTLSCEQNLNHDAMYWYRQDPGQGLRLIYYSQIVNDFQKGDIAEGYSVSREKKESFPLTVTSAQKNPTAFYLCASSASYRGSYEQYFGPGTRLTVT.

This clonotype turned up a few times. Written as DNA, the CDR3 is TGTGCCAGCAGAGGGACCTATTCACCCCTCCACTTT. Amino acid sequence: CASRGTYSPLHF. V and J are TRBV12-3 or TRBV12-4 and TRBJ1-6, with a weak D call TRBD1 (5 bases). The CDR3 contains 12 residues. V lost 6 bases and J lost 8, with 8 bases in between.

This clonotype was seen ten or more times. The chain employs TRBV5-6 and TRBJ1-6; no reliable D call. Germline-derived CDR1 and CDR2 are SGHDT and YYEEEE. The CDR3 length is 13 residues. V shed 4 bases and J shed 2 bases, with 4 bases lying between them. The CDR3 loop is CASSGTYNSPLHF. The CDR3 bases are TGTGCCAGCAGCGGGACCTATAATTCACCCCTCCACTTT.

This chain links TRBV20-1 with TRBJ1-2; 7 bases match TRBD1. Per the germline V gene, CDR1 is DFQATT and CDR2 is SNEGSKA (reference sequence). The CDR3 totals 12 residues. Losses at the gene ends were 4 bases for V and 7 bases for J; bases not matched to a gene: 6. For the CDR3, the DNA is TGCAGTGCTAAAGACAGGGAGGCTGGCTACACCTTC. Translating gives CSAKDREAGYTF.

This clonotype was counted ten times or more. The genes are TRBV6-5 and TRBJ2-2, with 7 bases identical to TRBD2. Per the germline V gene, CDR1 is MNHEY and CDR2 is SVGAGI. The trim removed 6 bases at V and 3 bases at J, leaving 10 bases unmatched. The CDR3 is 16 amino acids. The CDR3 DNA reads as TGTGCCAGCAGATCCTCGGTGAGCGGGGACACCGGGGAGCTGTTTTTT. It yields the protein CASRSSVSGDTGELFF.

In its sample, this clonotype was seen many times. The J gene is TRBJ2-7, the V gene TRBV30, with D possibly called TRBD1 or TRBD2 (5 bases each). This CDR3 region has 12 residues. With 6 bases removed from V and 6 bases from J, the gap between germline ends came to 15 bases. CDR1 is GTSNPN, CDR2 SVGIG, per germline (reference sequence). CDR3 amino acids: CACKGPRIEQYF. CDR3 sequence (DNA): TGTGCCTGTAAGGGACCCCGTATCGAGCAGTACTTC.

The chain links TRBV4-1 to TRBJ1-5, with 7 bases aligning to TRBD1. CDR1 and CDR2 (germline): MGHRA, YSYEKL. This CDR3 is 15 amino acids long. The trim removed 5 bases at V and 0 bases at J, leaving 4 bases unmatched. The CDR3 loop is CASSVGQDSNQPQHF. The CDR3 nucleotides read TGCGCCAGCAGCGTCGGACAGGATAGCAATCAGCCCCAGCATTTT.

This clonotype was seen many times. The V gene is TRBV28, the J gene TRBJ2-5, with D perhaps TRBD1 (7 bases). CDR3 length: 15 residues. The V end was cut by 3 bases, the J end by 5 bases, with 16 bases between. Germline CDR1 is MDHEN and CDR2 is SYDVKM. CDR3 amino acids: CASSFIRRGRETQYF. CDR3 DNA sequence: TGTGCCAGCAGTTTTATTAGGAGGGGGCGGGAGACCCAGTACTTC.

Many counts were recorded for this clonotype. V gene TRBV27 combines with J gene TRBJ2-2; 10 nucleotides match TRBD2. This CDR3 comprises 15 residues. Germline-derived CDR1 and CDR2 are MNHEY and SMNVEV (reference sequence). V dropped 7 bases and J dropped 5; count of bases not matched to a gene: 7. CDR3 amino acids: CASNPSGRETGELFF. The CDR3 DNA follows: TGTGCCAGCAACCCCAGCGGGAGGGAAACCGGGGAGCTGTTTTTT.

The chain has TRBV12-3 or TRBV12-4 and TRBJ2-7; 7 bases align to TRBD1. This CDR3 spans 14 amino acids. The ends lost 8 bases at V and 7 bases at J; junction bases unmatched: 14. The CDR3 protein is CASRIHGDRGEQYF. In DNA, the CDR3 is TGTGCCAGCCGGATTCACGGGGACAGAGGGGAGCAGTACTTC.

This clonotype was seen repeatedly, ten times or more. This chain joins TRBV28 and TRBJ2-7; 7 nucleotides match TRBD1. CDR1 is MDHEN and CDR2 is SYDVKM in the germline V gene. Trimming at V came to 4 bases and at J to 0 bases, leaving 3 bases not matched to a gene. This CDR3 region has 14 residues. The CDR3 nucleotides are TGTGCCAGCAGTTACAGGGGTAGCTCCTACGAGCAGTACTTC. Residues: CASSYRGSSYEQYF.

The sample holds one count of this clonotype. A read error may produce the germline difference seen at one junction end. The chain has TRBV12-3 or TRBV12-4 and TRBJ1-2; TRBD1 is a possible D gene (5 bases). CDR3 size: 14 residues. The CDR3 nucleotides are TGTGCCAGCAGGGGACCGGGGGTAAACTATGGCTACAACTTC. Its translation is CASRGPGVNYGYNF.

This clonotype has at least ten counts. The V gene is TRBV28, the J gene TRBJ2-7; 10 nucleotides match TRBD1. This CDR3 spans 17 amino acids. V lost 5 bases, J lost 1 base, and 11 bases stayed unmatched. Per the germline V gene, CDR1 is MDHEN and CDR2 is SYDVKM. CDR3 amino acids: CASSLKPGQGFSYEQYF. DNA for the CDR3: TGTGCCAGCAGTCTAAAACCGGGACAGGGGTTTTCCTACGAGCAGTACTTC.

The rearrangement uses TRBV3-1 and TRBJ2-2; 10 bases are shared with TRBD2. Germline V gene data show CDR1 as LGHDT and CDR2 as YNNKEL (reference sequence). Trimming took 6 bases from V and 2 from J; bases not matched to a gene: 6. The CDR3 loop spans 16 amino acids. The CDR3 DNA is TGTGCCAGCAGTAGCGGGACTAGCGTAAACACCGGGGAGCTGTTTTTT. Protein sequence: CASSSGTSVNTGELFF.

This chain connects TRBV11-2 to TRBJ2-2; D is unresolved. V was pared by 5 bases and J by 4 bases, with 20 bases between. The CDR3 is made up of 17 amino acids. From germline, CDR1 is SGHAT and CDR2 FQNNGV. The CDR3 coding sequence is TGTGCCAGCAGCCTACCTCCTCCAGGTTGGGGCACCGGGGAGCTGTTTTTT. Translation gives CASSLPPPGWGTGELFF.

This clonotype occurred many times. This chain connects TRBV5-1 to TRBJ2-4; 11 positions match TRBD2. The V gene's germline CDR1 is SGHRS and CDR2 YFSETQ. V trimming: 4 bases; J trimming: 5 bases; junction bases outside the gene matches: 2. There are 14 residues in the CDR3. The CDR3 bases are TGCGCCAGCAGCGGGGGACTAGCGGAAAACATTCAGTACTTC. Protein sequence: CASSGGLAENIQYF.

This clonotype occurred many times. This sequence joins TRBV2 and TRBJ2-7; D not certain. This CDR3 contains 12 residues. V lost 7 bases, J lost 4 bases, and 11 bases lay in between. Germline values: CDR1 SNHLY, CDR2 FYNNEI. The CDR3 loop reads CASKFPAYEQYF. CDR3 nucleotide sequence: TGTGCCAGCAAATTCCCTGCTTACGAGCAGTACTTC.